A single sample gave rise to the 24 T cell receptor beta chains below, sequenced in a study of metastatic and nonmetastatic thyroid tumors. Via MiXCR, TCRdb re-called the PCR reads. The table shows 30,000 to 35,000 clones, with 15% occurring only once. Among the patients, none had received any treatment before thyroid surgery. The specimen sequenced was blood. These receptors all stem from a male donor with papillary thyroid cancer or a benign thyroid nodule (not recorded which). Some clones in this sample may be carry-over from other donors' samples.

As for this clone: Other DNA sequences in the sample encode the same CDR3. The chain's CDR3 is CASSLVPGGPQHF. The CDR3 DNA sequence: TGTGCCAGCAGCTTAGTACCAGGGGGACCACAGCATTTT. This chain links TRBV7-3 with TRBJ1-5; 7 nucleotides agree with TRBD1. With 2 bases clipped from V and 13 bases from J, the junction kept 8 bases outside the gene matches. The germline V gene encodes CDR1 SGHTA and CDR2 FQGTGA. CDR3 length: 13 amino acids.

Comments on this clone: A much larger clone lies a single base off, so this may be a read error. Other DNA sequences in the sample encode the same CDR3. This sequence joins TRBV6-1 and TRBJ2-2; 12 bases are a match to TRBD2. Losses at the gene ends were 7 bases for V and 7 bases for J; bases not matched to a gene: 13. Germline-derived CDR1 and CDR2 are MNHNS and SASEGT. This CDR3 comprises 17 residues. CDR3 sequence reads: CASTLLAGGPSVGELFF. As DNA, the CDR3 is TGTGCCAGCACCCTACTAGCGGGAGGTCCGTCTGTCGGGGAGCTGTTTTTT.

At least ten counts were recorded for this clone. The V call is TRBV14, the J call TRBJ1-1; D uncertain. The germline gives CDR1 SGHDN, CDR2 FVKESK. The germline V and J ends were trimmed by 6 bases and 3 bases, with 11 bases remaining between them. This CDR3 is built from 13 residues. This CDR3 is CASRVWGDTEAFF. The CDR3 region has the DNA TGTGCCAGCAGGGTGTGGGGTGACACTGAAGCTTTCTTT.

In its sample, this clone was seen many times. The J gene is TRBJ2-3, the V gene TRBV29-1; 7 positions match TRBD2. The CDR3 is made up of 14 amino acids. V lost 5 bases to trimming and J lost 4 bases; unmatched junction nucleotides: 9. CDR1 SQVTM and CDR2 ANQGSEA come from the germline V gene. The CDR3 sequence: CSVHLAEKADTQYF. The CDR3 DNA reads as TGCAGCGTTCATCTAGCGGAGAAAGCAGATACGCAGTATTTT.

There are many counts of this clone. The V gene is TRBV10-3, the J gene TRBJ2-5, with 7 bases fitting TRBD1. The V segment lost 4 bases and the J segment 5 bases; nucleotides outside the gene matches: 7. Germline V gives CDR1 ENHRY, CDR2 SYGVKD. CDR3 length: 14 amino acids. The CDR3 region is CAISGEGAGETQYF. The CDR3 DNA follows: TGTGCCATCAGTGGTGAGGGGGCCGGGGAGACCCAGTACTTC.

This clone was recorded many times. The chain couples TRBV7-9 to TRBJ2-7; D remains ambiguous. The V gene lost 0 bases and the J gene lost 5 bases, with 8 bases spanning the gap. Germline loops: CDR1 SEHNR, CDR2 FQNEAQ (reference sequence). This CDR3 is built from 13 residues. The CDR3 reads CASSLASLDEQYF. CDR3 nucleotides: TGTGCCAGCAGCTTAGCTTCTCTGGACGAGCAGTACTTC.

This clone appeared a few times. An end of the junction differs from the germline gene, which may be a read error. V gene TRBV6-2 or TRBV6-3 combines with J gene TRBJ2-3; no clear D gene. CDR1 and CDR2 from the germline V gene are MNHEY and SVGEGT. The CDR3 consists of 14 residues. This CDR3 reads CASARLVLADTQYF. Here the CDR3 DNA reads TGTGCCAGCGCTAGGTTAGTGCTGGCGGATACGCAATATTTT.

This clone came up many times. The chain is built from TRBV9 and TRBJ2-5; 9 bases match TRBD2. Germline V gene data show CDR1 as SGDLS and CDR2 as YYNGEE. This CDR3 comprises 16 residues. The junction had 4 bases not matched to a gene; V was cut back by 0 bases and J by 1 base. Here the CDR3 reads CASSVGVAGVQETQYF. The CDR3 coding sequence is TGTGCCAGCAGCGTAGGGGTAGCGGGAGTCCAAGAGACCCAGTACTTC.

As regards this clone: One end of the junction varies from germline; a read error may be responsible. The chain carries TRBV20-1 and TRBJ2-7; D not certain. The CDR3 sequence is 12 residues long. CDR1 is DFQATT and CDR2 is SNEGSKA in the germline V gene (reference sequence). As DNA, the CDR3 is TGCAGTGCGGAAAGGAGCTCCTATGAGCAGTACTTC. Translating it yields CSAERSSYEQYF.

In this sample, this clone turned up many times. The V call is TRBV6-5, the J call TRBJ2-7; D gene unclear. V shed 0 bases and J shed 2 bases, with 5 bases lying between them. Germline lookup yields CDR1 MNHEY and CDR2 SVGAGI. The CDR3 runs 13 residues. CDR3: CASSYSLTYEQYF. In DNA form, the CDR3 reads TGTGCCAGCAGTTACTCCCTAACCTACGAGCAGTACTTC.

This clone was seen ten or more times. The chain carries TRBV7-9 and TRBJ2-5; 10 bases align to TRBD2. Trimming took 5 bases from V and 2 from J; bases not matched to a gene: 2. The germline V gene has CDR1 SEHNR and CDR2 FQNEAQ (reference sequence). This CDR3 comprises 14 residues. CDR3: CASSLGLAQETQYF. The CDR3 DNA reads as TGTGCCAGCAGCCTGGGACTAGCGCAAGAGACCCAGTACTTC. The variable domain in full, with the rest retrieved from reference TRBV7-9 and TRBJ2-5, is DTGVSQNPRHKITKRGQNVTFRCDPISEHNRLYWYRQTLGQGPEFLTYFQNEAQLEKSRLLSDRFSAERPKGSFSTLEIQRTEQGDSAMYLCASSLGLAQETQYFGPGTRLLVL.

This clone was detected many times. The chain employs TRBV7-3 and TRBJ1-3; no clear D gene. The length of the CDR3 is 13 residues. Between the trimmed V and J ends, which lost 2 bases and 4 bases, there was a span of 6 bases. Germline CDR1 SGHTA, CDR2 FQGTGA. CDR3 sequence reads: CASSLWGGNTIYF. CDR3 sequence (DNA): TGTGCCAGCAGCTTATGGGGAGGAAACACCATATATTTT.

This clone was seen ten or more times. This chain links TRBV20-1 with TRBJ2-7; 9 nucleotides align to TRBD2. With V trimmed by 6 bases and J by 2 bases, 11 bases remained unmatched. This CDR3 has 15 amino acids. The germline CDR1 and CDR2 sequences are DFQATT and SNEGSKA (reference sequence). The CDR3 coding sequence is TGCAGTGCACGACCGACTAGCGGCAATACCTACGAGCAGTACTTC. Amino acids: CSARPTSGNTYEQYF.

This clone was recorded many times. This sequence may be a read error, since a much larger clone differs from it by one base. V is TRBV6-6 and J is TRBJ1-5; D not certain. V was clipped by 0 bases and J by 1 base, with 4 bases between them. Germline CDR1 MNHNY, CDR2 SVGAGI (reference sequence). CDR3 length: 14 residues. The CDR3 is CASSYSESNQPQHF. DNA of the CDR3: TGTGCCAGCAGTTACTCGGAGAGCAATCAGCCCCAGCATTTT.

The chain carries TRBV7-3 and TRBJ1-1; D is uncertain. V was trimmed by 6 bases and J by 0 bases, leaving 23 bases between them. There are 18 residues in the CDR3. Germline CDR1 and CDR2: SGHTA and FQGTGA. Here the CDR3 DNA reads TGTGCCAGCAGTATAAGGGCGGCAGTGGGCTTGGTGAACACTGAAGCTTTCTTT. It yields the protein CASSIRAAVGLVNTEAFF.

This clone has ten or more counts. V usage is TRBV18 and J usage is TRBJ1-5; D is unclear. The germline V and J ends were trimmed by 3 bases and 0 bases, with 6 bases remaining between them. The CDR3 consists of 14 residues. The germline V gene has CDR1 KGHSH and CDR2 LQKENI. The chain's CDR3 is CASSPVSSNQPQHF. The CDR3, as DNA: TGTGCCAGCTCACCCGTAAGTAGCAATCAGCCCCAGCATTTT.

This clone appeared many times. The rearrangement uses TRBV27 and TRBJ2-7; D possibly corresponds to TRBD2 (6 bases). The CDR3 runs to 14 residues. The germline CDR1 and CDR2 sequences are MNHEY and SMNVEV (reference sequence). The V gene lost 0 bases and the J gene lost 5 bases, with 11 bases spanning the gap. In DNA form, the CDR3 reads TGTGCCAGCAGTTTATCGCGCGGGGAGGACGAGCAGTACTTC. Protein sequence: CASSLSRGEDEQYF.

This clone was recorded many times. Here the CDR3 reads CASSLGSANYGYTF. The CDR3 DNA reads as TGCGCCAGCAGCTTGGGGTCCGCTAACTATGGCTACACCTTC. V is TRBV5-1 and J is TRBJ1-2; D is undetermined. The CDR3 spans 14 residues. Germline CDR1 is SGHRS and CDR2 is YFSETQ. V lost 0 bases to trimming and J lost 0 bases, with 6 bases between them.

This clone was found many times. The V call is TRBV6-1, the J call TRBJ1-4, with D unresolved. There are 13 residues in the CDR3. Per germline, CDR1 MNHNS and CDR2 SASEGT. Trimming stripped 9 bases from V and 3 bases from J, with 11 bases between. CDR3 in DNA: TGTGCCAGTGGGTTGGTAGCTAATGAAAAACTGTTTTTT. Protein: CASGLVANEKLFF.

This clone was detected ten times or more. The chain recombines TRBV7-8 with TRBJ1-4; D is uncertain. This CDR3 is built from 14 residues. Deletions cut 1 base from V and 8 bases from J, with 11 bases between. CDR1 is SGHVS and CDR2 is FQNEAQ in the germline V gene. The CDR3 spells CASSLGPRREKLFF. In DNA form, the CDR3 reads TGTGCCAGCAGCTTAGGGCCAAGGCGGGAAAAACTGTTTTTT.

This clone was observed many times. CDR3: CASSPTRLAGVTDTQYF. CDR3 DNA: TGTGCCAGCAGCCCCACCCGACTAGCGGGAGTCACAGATACGCAGTATTTT. The rearrangement uses TRBV7-2 and TRBJ2-3; TRBD2 matches at 12 bases. Trimming took 5 bases from V and 2 from J; bases not matched to a gene: 8. This CDR3 has 17 amino acids. The germline gives CDR1 SGHTA, CDR2 FQGNSA.

Of note for this clone: One end of the junction varies from germline; a read error may be responsible. J is TRBJ2-7 and V is TRBV11-1; no clear D. The CDR3 contains 12 residues. From germline, CDR1 is SGHAT and CDR2 FQDESV (reference sequence). The CDR3 protein is CASISQSYDQYF. In DNA form, the CDR3 reads TGTGCCAGCATTTCCCAATCTTACGATCAGTACTTC.

This clone was picked up a small number of times. At one boundary the junction diverges from the germline segment, which might be a read error. The chain joins TRBV2 to TRBJ1-6; 7 nucleotides match TRBD1. The CDR3 has 17 residues. The germline gives CDR1 SNHLY, CDR2 FYNNEI. CDR3 residues: CASSDSRPGQRYSLLHF. CDR3 DNA: TGTGCCAGCAGTGACTCGAGGCCGGGACAGCGGTATTCACTCCTCCACTTT.

Turning to this clone: An end of the junction differs from the germline gene, which may be a read error. Other DNA sequences in the same sample also yield this CDR3. CDR3 coding DNA: TGCGCCAGTAGTGAAGCGGGAATCGGCAATACGCAGTATTTT. Protein product: CASSEAGIGNTQYF. The chain joins TRBV10-1 to TRBJ2-3; 7 bases are a match to TRBD2. Germline values: CDR1 WNHNN, CDR2 SYGVQD (reference sequence). This CDR3 region has 14 residues.